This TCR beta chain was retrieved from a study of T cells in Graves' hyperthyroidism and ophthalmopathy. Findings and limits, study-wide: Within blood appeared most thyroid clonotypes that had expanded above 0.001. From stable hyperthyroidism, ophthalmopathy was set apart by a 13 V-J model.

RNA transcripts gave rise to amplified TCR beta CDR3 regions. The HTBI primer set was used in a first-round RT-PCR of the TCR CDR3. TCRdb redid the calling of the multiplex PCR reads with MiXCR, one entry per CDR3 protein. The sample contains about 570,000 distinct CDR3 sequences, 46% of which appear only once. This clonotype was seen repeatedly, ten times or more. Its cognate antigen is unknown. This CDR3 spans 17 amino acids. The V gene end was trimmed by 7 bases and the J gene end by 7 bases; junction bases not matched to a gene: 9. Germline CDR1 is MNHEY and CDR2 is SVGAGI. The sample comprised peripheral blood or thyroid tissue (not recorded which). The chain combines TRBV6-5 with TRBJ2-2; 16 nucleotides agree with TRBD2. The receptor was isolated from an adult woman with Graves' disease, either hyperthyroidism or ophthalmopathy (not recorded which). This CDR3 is CASTGLAGGPRVGELFF. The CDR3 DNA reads TGTGCCAGCACGGGACTAGCGGGAGGGCCGAGAGTCGGGGAGCTGTTTTTT.